This TCR beta chain comes out of a study of response to subunit inactivated influenza vaccine (dated by TCRdb to 2017 to 2018). In the study overall: Deep quantitative T cell receptor repertoire profiling was used in the study to track responses to a trivalent subunit inactivated influenza vaccine. Broad study findings and their caveats: According to the authors, only a limited number of new T cells may be recruited by each seasonal influenza vaccination.

The germline V end is reduced by 3 bases and the J end by 5 bases; junction bases left unmatched: 11. Sequences MGHDK (CDR1) and SYGVNS (CDR2) are obtained from the germline V gene. Including the terminal cysteine and phenylalanine, the CDR3 comprises 16 residues. CDR3 DNA only is kept here, 48 bases in frame from base 1. About this clonotype: What this receptor recognizes is not known. Per-base qualities were not stored, and no clone one base away is much larger.

Preparation of the library involved RT-PCR. Sequencing was performed on an Illumina HiSeq 2500. TCRdb took the public reads, trimmed them with fastp at Q25, ran MiXCR for clone calling and kept in-frame beta chains. All rows with the same CDR3 protein become a single entry with the most common DNA and genes. This sample comprises some 200,000 distinct CDR3 sequences, around 12% of them detected only once. Approximately 30% of the sample is taken by the ten largest. This sample also appeared in a second study, on T cells expressing NK-cell markers. From that second study: 5'RACE template switching, by which a universal primer site and unique molecular identifiers were added, was used to make TCR beta cDNA libraries. Fewer than ten donors provided sorted CD3+CD56+NKG2C+, CD3+CD56+NKG2C- and CD3+CD56-NKG2C+ T-cell subsets, whose TCR beta-chain repertoires were profiled. Among the eight sequenced donors, seven were HCMV-seropositive and one was HCMV-seronegative. In several experiments an anti-gammadeltaTCR antibody was added to restrict sorting to alphabetaTCR-expressing T cells. For several donors, the dominant CD3+CD56+NKG2C+ clonotypes were among the top 10 CD8+ clonotypes and accounted for 1.0-7.0% of CD8+ T cells. Those dominant clonotypes were again the most abundant among CD3+CD56-NKG2C+ cells in a few donors, at roughly 28.3-60.1%. Whether the expanded NKG2C-expressing T cell clones were specific for HCMV antigens was left unclear. The eight sequenced donors were randomly selected healthy volunteers, three men and five women. HCMV serostatus was determined by detecting HCMV-specific IgG in serum with a commercial ELISA kit. Peripheral blood mononuclear cells were isolated from blood by Ficoll density gradient centrifugation. CD4+ and CD8+ T cells were isolated from PBMC by magnetic immunoseparation with Miltenyi isolation kits. cDNA synthesis was primed from the TCR beta constant segment, followed by two successive PCR amplification steps. Libraries were sequenced as 2 x 150 bp reads on Illumina HiSeq 2000/2500, MiSeq or NextSeq. MIGEC was used to demultiplex reads and group the reads by UMI, and MiTCR was used to assemble and quantify clonotypes. To exclude erroneous sequences, any TCR cDNA sequence not supported by at least two reads was discarded. The tcR package was used for downstream repertoire analysis, and clonotypes were matched across fractions by CDR3 nucleotide sequence plus V segment. VDJmatch was used to annotate antigen specificity against VDJdb, with one amino acid substitution in CDR3 allowed.

This sample comprised CD8+ T cells sorted from PBMCs, obtained roughly 13 days after vaccination. This TCR came from a middle-aged man who received an inactivated influenza vaccine. Donor details come from another sample of the same person, matched by shared clones. The rearranged chain carries TRBV25-1 and TRBJ2-7, with 9 central nucleotides matching TRBD1. The CDR3 here reads CASSDTPGTGWHEQYF. The sequenced DNA is TGTGCCAGCAGTGATACCCCCGGGACAGGGTGGCACGAGCAGTACTTC.